This T cell receptor beta chain was profiled in a study of cytomegalovirus exposure and HLA in healthy donors. Background on the study: Among the 398 donors who were genotyped, about 79% fell in the genetic ancestry cluster that is associated with self-reported Caucasian donors.

Comment on this clone: Its cognate antigen is unknown.

General study points: Reported findings show TCR beta sequences accurately forecast HLA-A and HLA-B alleles in most subjects. CMV antigen specificity of a few CMV-associated chains was confirmed in vitro.

Primers for the PCR totalled 60 Vbeta and 13 Jbeta. Clones were read by immunoSEQ multiplex PCR, and TCRdb kept only the in-frame ones, dropping some. Altogether roughly 120,000 clones are present, 55% to 75% being singletons, with the ten largest covering less than 2%. This receptor was taken from a man aged 30 to 45 in good health and CMV-seropositive. Sequences were obtained from PBMCs.

For the CDR3, the DNA is TGTGCCAGCAGCTATGGAATAAGCGGGGATGAGCAGTTCTTC. Its protein product is CASSYGISGDEQFF. The chain recombines TRBV7-2 with TRBJ2-1, with 7 nucleotides matching TRBD2. The length of the CDR3 is 14 residues. Trimming removed 4 bases from V and 8 bases from J; junction bases left unmatched: 8. Germline CDR1 SGHTA, CDR2 FQGNSA.